This T cell receptor beta chain appears in the sequencing data of a study of cytomegalovirus exposure and HLA in healthy donors. V lost 5 bases and J lost 0; bases outside the gene matches: 16. Per the germline V gene, CDR1 is SGHNT and CDR2 is YYREEE (reference sequence). CDR3 length: 18 residues. The study, taken as a whole, reports: The finding came from a later analysis; first-cohort TCR clusters tended to co-occur in the 110 or so validation repertoires. For most TCR sequences rarity was the rule, although some public TCRs occurred in many donors. Some TCR beta chains (roughly 160 of them) were listed as cytomegalovirus-associated.

For this clone: The antigen remains unidentified.

Here immunoSEQ multiplex PCR was the method, and the copy in TCRdb shows in-frame clones only, minus some. The data hold some 170,000 clones, with 86% observed a single time. The donors were members of the validation cohort, which comprised 100 to 150 subjects and was separate from the first cohort of 666 subjects. This chain joins TRBV5-4 and TRBJ1-2; 7 nucleotides line up with TRBD1. This sequence originates from a man aged 18 to 35 in good health and CMV-seropositive. Material for sequencing was PBMCs. DNA for the CDR3: TGTGCCAGCAGACAGGGGTTTACAGATGTGGGGACTAACTATGGCTACACCTTC. Its translation: CASRQGFTDVGTNYGYTF.